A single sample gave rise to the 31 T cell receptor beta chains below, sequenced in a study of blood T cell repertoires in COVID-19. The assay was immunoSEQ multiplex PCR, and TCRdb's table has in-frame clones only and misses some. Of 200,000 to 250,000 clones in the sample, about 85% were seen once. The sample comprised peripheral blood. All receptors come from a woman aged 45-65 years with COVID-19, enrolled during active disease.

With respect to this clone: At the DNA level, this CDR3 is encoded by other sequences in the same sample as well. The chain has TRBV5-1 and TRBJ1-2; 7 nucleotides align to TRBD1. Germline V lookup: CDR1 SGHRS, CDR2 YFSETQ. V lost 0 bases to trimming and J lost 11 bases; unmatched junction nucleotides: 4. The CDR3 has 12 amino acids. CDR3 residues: CASSLDRGRYTF. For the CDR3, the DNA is TGCGCCAGCAGCTTGGACAGGGGACGATACACCTTC.

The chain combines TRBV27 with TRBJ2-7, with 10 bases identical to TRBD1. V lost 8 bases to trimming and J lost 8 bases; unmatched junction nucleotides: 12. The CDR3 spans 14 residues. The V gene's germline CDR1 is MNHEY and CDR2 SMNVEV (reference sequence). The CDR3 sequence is CASAGGTGAFQQYF. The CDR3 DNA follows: TGTGCCAGCGCAGGAGGGACAGGGGCGTTCCAGCAGTACTTC.

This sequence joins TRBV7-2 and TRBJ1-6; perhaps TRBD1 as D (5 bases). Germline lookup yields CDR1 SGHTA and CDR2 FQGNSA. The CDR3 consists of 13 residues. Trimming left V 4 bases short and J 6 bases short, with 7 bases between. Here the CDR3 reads CASSSTVNSPLHF. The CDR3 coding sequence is TGTGCCAGCAGCTCGACAGTTAATTCACCCCTCCACTTT.

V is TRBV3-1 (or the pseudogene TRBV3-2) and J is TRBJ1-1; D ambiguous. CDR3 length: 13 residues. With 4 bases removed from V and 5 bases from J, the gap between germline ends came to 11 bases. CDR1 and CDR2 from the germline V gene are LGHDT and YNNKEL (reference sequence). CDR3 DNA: TGTGCCAGCAGCCGAACATCCGCTACTGAAGCTTTCTTT. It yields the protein CASSRTSATEAFF.

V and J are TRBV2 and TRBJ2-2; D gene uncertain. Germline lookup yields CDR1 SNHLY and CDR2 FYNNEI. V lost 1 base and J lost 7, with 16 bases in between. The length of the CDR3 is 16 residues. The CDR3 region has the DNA TGTGCCAGCAGTGAAGAGGTTGTTAGCTACGGCGGGGAGCTGTTTTTT. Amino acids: CASSEEVVSYGGELFF.

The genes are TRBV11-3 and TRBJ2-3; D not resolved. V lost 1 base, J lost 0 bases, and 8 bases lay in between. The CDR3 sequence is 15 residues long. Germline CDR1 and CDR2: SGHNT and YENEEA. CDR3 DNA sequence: TGTGCCAGCAGCTTAGGGGCCCCTAGCACAGATACGCAGTATTTT. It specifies CASSLGAPSTDTQYF.

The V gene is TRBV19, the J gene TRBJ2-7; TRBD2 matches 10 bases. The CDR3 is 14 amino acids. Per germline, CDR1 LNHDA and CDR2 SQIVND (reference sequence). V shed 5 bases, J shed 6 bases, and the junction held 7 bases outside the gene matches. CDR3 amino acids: CASSPAGGVREQYF. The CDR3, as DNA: TGTGCCAGTAGTCCAGCGGGGGGGGTACGCGAGCAGTACTTC.

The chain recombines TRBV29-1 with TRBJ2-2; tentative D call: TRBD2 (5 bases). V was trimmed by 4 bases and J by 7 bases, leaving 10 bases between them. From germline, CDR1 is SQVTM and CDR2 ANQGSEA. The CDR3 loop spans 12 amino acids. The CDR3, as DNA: TGCAGCGTTGTTTTGAGCGGCGGGGAGCTGTTTTTT. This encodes CSVVLSGGELFF.

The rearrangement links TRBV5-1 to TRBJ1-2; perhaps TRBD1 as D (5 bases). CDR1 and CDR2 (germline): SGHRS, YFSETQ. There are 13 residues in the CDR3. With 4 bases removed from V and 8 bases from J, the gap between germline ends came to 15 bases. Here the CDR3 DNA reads TGCGCCAGCAGCATGGAGGCGGGGCCAGGCTACACCTTC. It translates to CASSMEAGPGYTF.

CDR3 DNA sequence: TGTGCCAGCAGACGGACAGGGTCAGGCGAGCAGTACTTC. Translation: CASRRTGSGEQYF. The V call is TRBV5-6, the J call TRBJ2-7, with 8 bases that match TRBD1. The CDR3 runs 13 residues. The V gene's germline CDR1 is SGHDT and CDR2 YYEEEE. V was pared by 5 bases and J by 6 bases, with 7 bases of the junction left unmatched.

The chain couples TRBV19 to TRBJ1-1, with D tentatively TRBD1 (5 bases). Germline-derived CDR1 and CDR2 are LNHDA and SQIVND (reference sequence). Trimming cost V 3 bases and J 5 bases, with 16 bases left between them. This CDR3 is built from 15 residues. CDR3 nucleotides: TGTGCCAGTAGTATTATGGCTATAAAGGGGACTGAAGCTTTCTTT. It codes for CASSIMAIKGTEAFF.

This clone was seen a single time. Here the CDR3 reads CASSSSLFVANTGELFF. The DNA for the CDR3 is TGTGCCAGCAGTTCATCCCTCTTTGTAGCGAACACCGGGGAGCTGTTTTTT. V and J are TRBV27 and TRBJ2-2, with unresolved D. The CDR3 extends over 17 amino acids. Trimming removed 4 bases from V and 0 bases from J, with 15 bases in between. The germline V gene encodes CDR1 MNHEY and CDR2 SMNVEV (reference sequence).

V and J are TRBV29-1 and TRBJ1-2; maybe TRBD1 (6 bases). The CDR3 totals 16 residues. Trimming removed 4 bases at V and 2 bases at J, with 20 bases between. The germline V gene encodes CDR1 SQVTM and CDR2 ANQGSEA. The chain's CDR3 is CSVAQGPSIINYGYTF. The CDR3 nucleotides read TGCAGCGTTGCACAGGGACCCTCCATCATAAACTATGGCTACACCTTC.

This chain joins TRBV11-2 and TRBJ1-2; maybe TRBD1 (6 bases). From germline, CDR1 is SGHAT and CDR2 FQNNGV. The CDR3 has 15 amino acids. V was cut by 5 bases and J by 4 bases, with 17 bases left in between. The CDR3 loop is CASSPAAGGAYGYTF. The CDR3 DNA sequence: TGTGCCAGCAGCCCCGCCGCTGGGGGGGCCTATGGCTACACCTTC.

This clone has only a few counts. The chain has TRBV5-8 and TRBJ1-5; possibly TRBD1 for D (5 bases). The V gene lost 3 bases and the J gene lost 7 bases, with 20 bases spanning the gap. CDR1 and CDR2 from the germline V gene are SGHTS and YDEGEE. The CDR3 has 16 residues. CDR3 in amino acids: CASSSRGAFPGQPQHF. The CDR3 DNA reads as TGTGCCAGCAGCTCCCGCGGGGCCTTCCCTGGACAGCCCCAGCATTTT.

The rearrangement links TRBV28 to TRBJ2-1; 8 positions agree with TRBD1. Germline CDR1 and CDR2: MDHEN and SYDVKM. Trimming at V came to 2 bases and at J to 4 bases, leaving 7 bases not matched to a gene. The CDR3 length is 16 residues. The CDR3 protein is CASSLTGQVGYNEQFF. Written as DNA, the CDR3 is TGTGCCAGCAGTTTAACGGGACAGGTGGGTTACAATGAGCAGTTCTTC.

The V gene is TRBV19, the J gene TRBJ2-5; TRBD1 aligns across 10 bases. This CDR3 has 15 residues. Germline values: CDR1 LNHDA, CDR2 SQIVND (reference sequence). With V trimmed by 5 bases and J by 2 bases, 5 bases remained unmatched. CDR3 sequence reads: CASSDWDRGQETQYF. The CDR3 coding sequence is TGTGCCAGTAGTGACTGGGACAGGGGACAAGAGACCCAGTACTTC.

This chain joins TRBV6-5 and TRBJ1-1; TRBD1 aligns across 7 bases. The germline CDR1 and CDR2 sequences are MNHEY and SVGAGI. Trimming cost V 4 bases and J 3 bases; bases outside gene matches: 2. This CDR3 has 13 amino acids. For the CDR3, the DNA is TGTGCCAGCAGTTGGGGACAGCACACTGAAGCTTTCTTT. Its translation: CASSWGQHTEAFF.

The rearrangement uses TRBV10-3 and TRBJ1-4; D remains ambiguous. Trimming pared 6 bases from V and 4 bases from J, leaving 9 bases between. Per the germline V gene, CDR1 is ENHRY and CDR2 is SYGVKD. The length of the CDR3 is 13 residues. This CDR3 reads CAIRGPSNEKLFF. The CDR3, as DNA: TGTGCCATCAGGGGCCCCAGTAATGAAAAACTGTTTTTT.

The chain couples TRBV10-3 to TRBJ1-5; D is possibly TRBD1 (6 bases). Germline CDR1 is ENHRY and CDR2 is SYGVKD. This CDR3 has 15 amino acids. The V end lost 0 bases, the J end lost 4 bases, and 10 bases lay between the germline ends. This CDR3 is CAISESADSNQPQHF. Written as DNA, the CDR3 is TGTGCCATCAGTGAGTCCGCGGACAGTAATCAGCCCCAGCATTTT.

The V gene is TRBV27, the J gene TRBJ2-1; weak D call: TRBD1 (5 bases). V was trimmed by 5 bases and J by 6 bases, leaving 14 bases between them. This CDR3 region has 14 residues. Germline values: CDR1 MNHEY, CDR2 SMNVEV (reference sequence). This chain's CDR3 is CASSPIGVTNEQFF. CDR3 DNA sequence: TGTGCCAGCAGTCCCATAGGGGTAACCAATGAGCAGTTCTTC.

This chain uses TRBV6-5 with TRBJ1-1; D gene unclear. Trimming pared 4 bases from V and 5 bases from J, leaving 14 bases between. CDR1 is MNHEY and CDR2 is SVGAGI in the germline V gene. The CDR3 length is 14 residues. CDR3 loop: CASSFEGSWTEAFF. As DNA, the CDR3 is TGTGCCAGCAGTTTCGAAGGGAGTTGGACTGAAGCTTTCTTT.

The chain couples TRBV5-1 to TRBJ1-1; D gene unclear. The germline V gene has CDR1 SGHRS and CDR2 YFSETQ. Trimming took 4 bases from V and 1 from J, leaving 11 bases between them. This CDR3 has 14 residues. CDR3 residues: CASSRSGENTEAFF. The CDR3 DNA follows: TGCGCCAGCAGCAGGTCCGGGGAGAACACTGAAGCTTTCTTT.

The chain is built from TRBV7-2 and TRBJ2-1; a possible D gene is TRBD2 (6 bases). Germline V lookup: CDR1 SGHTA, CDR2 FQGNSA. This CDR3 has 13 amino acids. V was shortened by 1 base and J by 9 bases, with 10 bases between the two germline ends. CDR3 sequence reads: CASSLGAGSEQFF. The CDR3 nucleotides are TGTGCCAGCAGCTTAGGGGCGGGAAGTGAGCAGTTCTTC.

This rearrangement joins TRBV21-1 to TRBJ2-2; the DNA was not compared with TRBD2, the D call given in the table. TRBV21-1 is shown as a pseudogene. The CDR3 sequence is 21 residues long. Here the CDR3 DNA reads TGTGCCAGCAGCAAAGACCGGTTCTCCCGGAGGGACGAGTCGAACACCGGGGAGCTGTTTTTT. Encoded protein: CASSKDRFSRRDESNTGELFF.

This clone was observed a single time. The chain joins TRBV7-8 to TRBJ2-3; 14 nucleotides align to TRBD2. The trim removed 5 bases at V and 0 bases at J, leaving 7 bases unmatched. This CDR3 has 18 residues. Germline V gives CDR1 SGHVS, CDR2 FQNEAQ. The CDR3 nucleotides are TGTGCCAGCAGCGAAGGACTAGCGGGGGGCACTAGCACAGATACGCAGTATTTT. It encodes CASSEGLAGGTSTDTQYF.

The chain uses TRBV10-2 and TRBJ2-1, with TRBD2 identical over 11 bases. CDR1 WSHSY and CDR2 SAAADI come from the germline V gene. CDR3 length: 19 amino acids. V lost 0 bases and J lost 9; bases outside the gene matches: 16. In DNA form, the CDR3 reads TGCGCCAGCAGTGAGTCGAAGGTTGGCGGGACTAGCGGTACGGGTGAGCAGTTCTTC. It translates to CASSESKVGGTSGTGEQFF.

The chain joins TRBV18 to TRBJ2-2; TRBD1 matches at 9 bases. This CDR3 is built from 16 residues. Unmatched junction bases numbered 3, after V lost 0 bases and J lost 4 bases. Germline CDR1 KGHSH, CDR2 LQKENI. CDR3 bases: TGTGCCAGCTCACCACCGAGGACAGGGGTCACCGGGGAGCTGTTTTTT. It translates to CASSPPRTGVTGELFF.

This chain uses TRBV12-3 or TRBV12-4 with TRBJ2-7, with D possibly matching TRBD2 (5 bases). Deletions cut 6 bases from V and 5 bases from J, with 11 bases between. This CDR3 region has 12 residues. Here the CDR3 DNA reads TGTGCCAGCAGCCCTCCCGGGGACGAGCAGTACTTC. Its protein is CASSPPGDEQYF.

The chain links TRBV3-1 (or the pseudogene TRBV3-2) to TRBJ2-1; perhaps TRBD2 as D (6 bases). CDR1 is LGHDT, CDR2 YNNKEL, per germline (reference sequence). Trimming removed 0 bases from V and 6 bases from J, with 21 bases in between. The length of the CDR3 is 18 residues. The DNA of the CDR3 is TGTGCCAGCAGCCAAGATAGGTCGGGGGTTTTCCGCCCCAATGAGCAGTTCTTC. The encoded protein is CASSQDRSGVFRPNEQFF.

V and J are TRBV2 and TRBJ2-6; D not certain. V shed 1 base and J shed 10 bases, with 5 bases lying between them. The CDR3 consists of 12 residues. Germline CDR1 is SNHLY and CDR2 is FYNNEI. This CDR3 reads CASSEVSNVLTF. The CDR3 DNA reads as TGTGCCAGCAGTGAAGTCAGTAACGTCCTGACTTTC.